The clone carrying this TCR beta chain occurred a few times. Its antigen remains unidentified. This specimen comes from a study of cytomegalovirus exposure and HLA in healthy donors. Broader study findings: Cytomegalovirus association was listed for 150 or so TCR beta chains. Some V segments could not be told apart, so they were left out, TRBV6-2 and TRBV6-3 among them.

Germline lookup yields CDR1 MDHEN and CDR2 SYDVKM. J lost 0 bases, V lost 5 bases, and 4 bases had no gene match. This CDR3 is built from 17 residues. The PCR was carried out with 60 Vbeta primers and 13 Jbeta primers. The table came from immunoSEQ multiplex PCR; TCRdb's copy has only in-frame clones and leaves some out. The sample shows 75,000 to 100,000 clones, about 78% of them seen only once. The chain has TRBV28 and TRBJ2-2; TRBD2 matches 12 bases. The clonotype was recovered from a man in his forties in good health and CMV-seronegative. Sequenced input: PBMCs. The CDR3 region is CASSLRLAGANTGELFF. In nucleotides, the CDR3 is TGTGCCAGCAGTCTCCGACTAGCGGGGGCGAACACCGGGGAGCTGTTTTTT.